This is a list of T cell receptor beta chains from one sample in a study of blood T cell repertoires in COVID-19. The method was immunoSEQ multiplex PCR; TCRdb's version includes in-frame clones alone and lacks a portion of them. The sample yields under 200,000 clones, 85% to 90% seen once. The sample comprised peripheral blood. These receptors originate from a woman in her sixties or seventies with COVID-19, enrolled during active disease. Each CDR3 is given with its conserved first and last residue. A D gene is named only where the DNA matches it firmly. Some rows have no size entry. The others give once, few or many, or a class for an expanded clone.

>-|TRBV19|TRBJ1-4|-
TGTGCCAGTAGTACCAGACAGAATAATGAAAAACTGTTTTTT
CASSTRQNNEKLFF
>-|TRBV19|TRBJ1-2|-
TGTGCCAGTACCCAAACTGAGGTCACGGGCTATGGCTACACCTTC
CASTQTEVTGYGYTF
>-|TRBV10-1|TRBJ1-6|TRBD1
TGCGCCAGCATCGCTGGACAGGGTCTTCATAATTCACCCCTCCACTTT
CASIAGQGLHNSPLHF
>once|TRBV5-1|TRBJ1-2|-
TGCGCCAGCAGCTTGGCCGGAGGGGACTATGGCTACACCTTC
CASSLAGGDYGYTF
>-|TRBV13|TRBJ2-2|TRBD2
TGTGCCAGTGGAGCAGCGGGGAAGGTCACCGGGGAGCTGTTTTTT
CASGAAGKVTGELFF
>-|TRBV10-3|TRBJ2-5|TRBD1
TGTGCCATCAGGCCCGGACAGGGCTACCAAGAGACCCAGTACTTC
CAIRPGQGYQETQYF
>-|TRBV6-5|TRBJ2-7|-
TGTGCCAGCGCCGTGCGGCAGTCCTACGAGCAGTACTTC
CASAVRQSYEQYF
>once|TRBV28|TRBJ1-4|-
TGTGCCAGCCTTGCCCAGGAGGAACTGTTTTTT
CASLAQEELFF
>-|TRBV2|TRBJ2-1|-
TGTGCCAGCAAATTCCTAGGATCTATCGAGGACAATGAGCAGTTCTTC
CASKFLGSIEDNEQFF
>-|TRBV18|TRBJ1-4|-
TGTGCCAGCTCACCCCCCGTGGGCGACACTAATGAAAAACTGTTTTTT
CASSPPVGDTNEKLFF
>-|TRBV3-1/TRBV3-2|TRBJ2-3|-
TGTGCCAGCAGCCGTGGACTACGCACAGATACGCAGTATTTT
CASSRGLRTDTQYF
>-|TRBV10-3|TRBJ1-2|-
TGTGCCATCAGTGAGACAGACTATGGCTACACCTTC
CAISETDYGYTF
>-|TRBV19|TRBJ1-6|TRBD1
TGTGCCAGTAGTATGGGAGCGGGACAGGGGAATTCACCCCTCCACTTT
CASSMGAGQGNSPLHF
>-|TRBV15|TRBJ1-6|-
TGTGCCACCAGCATTAGCAGGGTGGGCTCACCCCTCCACTTT
CATSISRVGSPLHF
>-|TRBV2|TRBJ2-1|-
TGTGCCAGCAGTGATTCGGGGTTCAATGAGCAGTTCTTC
CASSDSGFNEQFF
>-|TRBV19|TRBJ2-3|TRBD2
TGTGCCAGTAGTCGCTGGGACTATCTCACAGATACGCAGTATTTT
CASSRWDYLTDTQYF
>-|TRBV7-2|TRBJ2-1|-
TGTGCCAGCAGTATGACCCCGTCGGGAGAGCAGTTCTTC
CASSMTPSGEQFF
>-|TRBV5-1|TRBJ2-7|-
TGCGCCAGCAGCTTGGCCCGGGACACAACCTACGAGCAGTACTTC
CASSLARDTTYEQYF
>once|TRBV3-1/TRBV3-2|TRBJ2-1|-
TGTGCCAGCAGCTTACGGGACTCTTATGAGCAGTTCTTC
CASSLRDSYEQFF
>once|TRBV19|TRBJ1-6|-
TGTGCCAGTAGTACCTCGGGGAACGGATATGGTTCACCCCTCCACTTT
CASSTSGNGYGSPLHF
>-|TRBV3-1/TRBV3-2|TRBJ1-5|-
TGTGCCAGCAGCCAAGGTAGGGGGCAGCCCCAGCATTTT
CASSQGRGQPQHF
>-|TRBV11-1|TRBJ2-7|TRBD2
TGTGCCAGCAGCTGGGCGGGAGATCGCTACGAGCAGTACTTC
CASSWAGDRYEQYF
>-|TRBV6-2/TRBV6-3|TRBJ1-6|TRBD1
TGTGCCAGCAGTTACTCGAAGGGGACAGGGACTAATTCACCCCTCCACTTT
CASSYSKGTGTNSPLHF
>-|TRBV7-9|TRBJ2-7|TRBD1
TGTGCCAGCAGCTCTCCGGGACAGGCGACTTCGCGCTCCTACGAGCAGTACTTC
CASSSPGQATSRSYEQYF
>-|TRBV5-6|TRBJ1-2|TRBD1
TGTGCCAGCAGCTACGACAGGGACTATGGCTACACCTTC
CASSYDRDYGYTF
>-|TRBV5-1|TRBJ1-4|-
TGCGCCAGCAGTTTCGCTGGGGGGGCGGGTGATGAAAAACTGTTTTTT
CASSFAGGAGDEKLFF
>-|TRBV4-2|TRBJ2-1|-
TGTGCCAGCAGCCATGAGCCGGGGGGCCACAATGAGCAGTTCTTC
CASSHEPGGHNEQFF
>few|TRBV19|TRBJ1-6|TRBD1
TGTGCCAGTAGTATCTCAGGGGGAGAGTCACCCCTCCACTTT
CASSISGGESPLHF
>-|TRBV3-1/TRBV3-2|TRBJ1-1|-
TGTGCCAGCAGCCAAGGGGGCGGTGTCACTGAAGCTTTCTTT
CASSQGGGVTEAFF
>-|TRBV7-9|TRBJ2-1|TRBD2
TGTGCCAGCAGCTTATTTCGGGCTAGCGGGAACAATGAGCAGTTCTTC
CASSLFRASGNNEQFF
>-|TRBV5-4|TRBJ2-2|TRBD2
TGTGCCAGCAGCTTGGCACTGGGCGGGGGTCACACCGGGGAGCTGTTTTTT
CASSLALGGGHTGELFF